The TCR beta chain under discussion was sequenced for a study of technical replicates of blood from four donors. The assay was immunoSEQ multiplex PCR, and TCRdb's table has in-frame clones only and misses some. The top ten clones hold less than 0.3% of a sample with 84,000 or so clones, roughly 94% of them seen once. This clone showed up just once. Germline V lookup: CDR1 SGHNT, CDR2 YENEEA. The CDR3 covers 17 residues. With 2 bases removed from V and 3 bases from J, the gap between germline ends came to 20 bases. V is TRBV11-3 and J is TRBJ2-7; maybe TRBD2 (5 bases). The sequence came from a human donor in good health. The sequenced sample consisted of T cells isolated from PBMCs. CDR3 loop: CASSLRPPGDYIYEQYF. The CDR3 bases are TGTGCCAGCAGCTTAAGGCCTCCAGGAGACTACATCTACGAGCAGTACTTC.